This TCR beta chain came from a study of blood T cell repertoires in COVID-19. Per the germline V gene, CDR1 is SGHRS and CDR2 is YFSETQ. This CDR3 is built from 15 residues. The V and J ends lost 3 bases and 2 bases, in that order; junction bases with no gene match: 4. The method was immunoSEQ multiplex PCR; TCRdb's version includes in-frame clones alone and lacks a portion of them. The sample yields over 55,000 clones, about 88% seen once. This chain connects TRBV5-1 to TRBJ2-2; 7 nucleotides agree with TRBD1. The receptor comes from a human donor with active COVID-19. The donor label of this sample is uncertain. Input material: peripheral blood. CDR3 region: CASSSGTANTGELFF. Here the CDR3 DNA reads TGCGCCAGCAGCTCAGGGACAGCCAACACCGGGGAGCTGTTTTTT.